These 11 T cell receptor beta chains were sequenced from one sample in a study of CD8 T cells in ankylosing spondylitis. One entry per CDR3 protein results from TCRdb running MiXCR on the 5' RACE reads. The repertoire holds a few hundred thousand distinct CDR3 sequences, with over 15% as singletons. What was sequenced was blood, either unsorted or a sorted T cell fraction (not recorded which). These receptors were obtained from a male donor with ankylosing spondylitis or in good health (not recorded which).

The chain recombines TRBV27 with TRBJ2-1, with a possible D match to TRBD1 (6 bases). Per the germline V gene, CDR1 is MNHEY and CDR2 is SMNVEV (reference sequence). This CDR3 is built from 11 residues. The V end lost 6 bases, the J end lost 9 bases, and 9 bases lay between the germline ends. CDR3 coding DNA: TGTGCCAGCAGAACAGGGCTTGAGCAGTTCTTC. As protein: CASRTGLEQFF.

This clonotype was seen many times. The genes are TRBV10-2 and TRBJ2-2; perhaps TRBD1 as D (6 bases). V lost 2 bases and J 6 bases, leaving 10 bases between the germline ends. The germline V gene encodes CDR1 WSHSY and CDR2 SAAADI. CDR3 length: 14 residues. Here the CDR3 DNA reads TGCGCCAGCAGTGAGACCGAGGGGGCCGGGGAGCTGTTTTTT. This codes for CASSETEGAGELFF.

V usage is TRBV6-1 and J usage is TRBJ2-7; 8 bases align to TRBD1. The CDR3 consists of 13 residues. The V segment lost 6 bases and the J segment 6 bases; nucleotides outside the gene matches: 7. CDR1 MNHNS and CDR2 SASEGT come from the germline V gene. CDR3 residues: CASRPTGVGEQYF. In DNA, the CDR3 is TGTGCCAGCAGACCGACAGGGGTGGGCGAGCAGTACTTC.

This clonotype was found a few times. The chain is built from TRBV4-1 and TRBJ2-7; 8 bases align to TRBD2. The CDR3 contains 16 residues. V lost 4 bases, J lost 3 bases, and 11 bases stayed unmatched. Per the germline V gene, CDR1 is MGHRA and CDR2 is YSYEKL. This CDR3 reads CASSPMVAGGGYEQYF. For the CDR3, the DNA is TGCGCCAGCAGCCCGATGGTCGCGGGGGGAGGCTACGAGCAGTACTTC.

This clonotype turned up a few times. This chain links TRBV5-1 with TRBJ2-7, with 9 bases fitting TRBD2. Germline V gene sequence: CDR1 SGHRS, CDR2 YFSETQ. The CDR3 totals 17 residues. The junction had 10 bases not matched to a gene; V was cut back by 0 bases and J by 3 bases. Here the CDR3 DNA reads TGCGCCAGCAGCTTGGAATTTGCGGCTAGCGGGAACTACGAGCAGTACTTC. It encodes CASSLEFAASGNYEQYF. Drawing the rest from reference TRBV5-1 and TRBJ2-7, the complete variable domain is KAGVTQTPRYLIKTRGQQVTLSCSPISGHRSVSWYQQTPGQGLQFLFEYFSETQRNKGNFPGRFSGRQFSNSRSEMNVSTLELGDSALYLCASSLEFAASGNYEQYFGPGTRLTVT.

V gene TRBV6-1 combines with J gene TRBJ2-1; D unresolved. The CDR3 has 14 amino acids. V lost 2 bases, J lost 10 bases, and 15 bases lay in between. From germline, CDR1 is MNHNS and CDR2 SASEGT. CDR3 sequence (DNA): TGTGCCAGCAGTGAAATCGAGAAGTCGGCAGAGCAGTTCTTC. Translating gives CASSEIEKSAEQFF.

This clonotype appeared many times. V usage is TRBV5-1 and J usage is TRBJ2-5; 13 bases are a match to TRBD2. CDR1 and CDR2 from the germline V gene are SGHRS and YFSETQ. This CDR3 region has 18 residues. Trimming removed 0 bases from V and 1 base from J; junction bases left unmatched: 6. The CDR3 loop is CASSLGVTSGRFQETQYF. CDR3 nucleotide sequence: TGCGCCAGCAGCTTGGGGGTGACTAGCGGGAGGTTCCAAGAGACCCAGTACTTC.

V and J are TRBV10-2 and TRBJ2-3, with D possibly called TRBD1 or TRBD2 (5 bases each). In germline, CDR1 is WSHSY, CDR2 SAAADI. V was shortened by 3 bases and J by 6 bases, with 16 bases between the two germline ends. The CDR3 loop spans 15 amino acids. The CDR3 DNA sequence: TGCGCCAGCAGTGAAAGAGCGGCCGGACATGATACGCAGTATTTT. Translated: CASSERAAGHDTQYF.

There are many counts of this clonotype. V gene TRBV12-3 or TRBV12-4 combines with J gene TRBJ1-1, with D maybe TRBD1 (6 bases). CDR3 length equals 13 residues. V was shortened by 3 bases and J by 6 bases, with 11 bases between the two germline ends. The CDR3 DNA follows: TGTGCCAGCAGTTTGGATACAGGGCCTGAAGCTTTCTTT. Encoded protein: CASSLDTGPEAFF.

This clonotype was counted only a few times. The chain couples TRBV12-3 or TRBV12-4 to TRBJ2-7; 8 bases align to TRBD1. V trimming: 7 bases; J trimming: 0 bases; junction bases outside the gene matches: 5. This CDR3 spans 14 amino acids. DNA for the CDR3: TGTGCCAGCACCTGGACAGGGCCCTCCTACGAGCAGTACTTC. Protein product: CASTWTGPSYEQYF.

This clonotype was picked up a small number of times. The CDR3 loop reads CSVAGQGVNNEQFF. The CDR3 bases are TGCAGCGTTGCGGGACAGGGGGTCAACAATGAGCAGTTCTTC. V and J are TRBV29-1 and TRBJ2-1; TRBD1 aligns across 11 bases. The CDR3 loop spans 14 amino acids. Germline V CDR1 and CDR2: SQVTM, ANQGSEA. Trimming at V came to 4 bases and at J to 5 bases, leaving 4 bases not matched to a gene.